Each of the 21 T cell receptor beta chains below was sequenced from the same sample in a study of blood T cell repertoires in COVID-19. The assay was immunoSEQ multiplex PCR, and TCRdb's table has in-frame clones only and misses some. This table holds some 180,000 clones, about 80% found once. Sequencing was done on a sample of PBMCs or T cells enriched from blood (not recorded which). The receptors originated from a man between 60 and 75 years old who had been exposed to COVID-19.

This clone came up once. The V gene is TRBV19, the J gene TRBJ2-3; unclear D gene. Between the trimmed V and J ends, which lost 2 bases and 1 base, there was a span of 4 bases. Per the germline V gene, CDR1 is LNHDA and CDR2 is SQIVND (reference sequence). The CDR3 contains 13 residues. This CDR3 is CASSISGTDTQYF. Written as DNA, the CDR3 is TGTGCCAGTAGTATATCCGGCACAGATACGCAGTATTTT.

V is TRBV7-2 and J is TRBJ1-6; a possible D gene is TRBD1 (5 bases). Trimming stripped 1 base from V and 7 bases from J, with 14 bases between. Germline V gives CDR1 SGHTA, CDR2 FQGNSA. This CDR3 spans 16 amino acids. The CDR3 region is CASSLGLTDLNSPLHF. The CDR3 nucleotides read TGTGCCAGCAGCTTAGGCTTGACAGATCTAAATTCACCCCTCCACTTT.

The CDR3 region has the DNA TGCGCCAGCAGACTAGCGCCTAACTACGAGCAGTACTTC. Its protein product is CASRLAPNYEQYF. This chain links TRBV5-1 with TRBJ2-7, with TRBD2 identical over 7 bases. CDR1 SGHRS and CDR2 YFSETQ come from the germline V gene. This CDR3 is built from 13 residues. The J segment lost 3 bases and the V segment lost 5 bases, leaving 5 bases of the junction unmatched.

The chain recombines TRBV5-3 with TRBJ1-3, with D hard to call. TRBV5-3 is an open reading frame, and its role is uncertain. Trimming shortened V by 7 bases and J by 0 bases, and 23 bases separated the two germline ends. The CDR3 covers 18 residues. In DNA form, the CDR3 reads TGTGCCAGATCGGCCGACACCTTTGACCCAAGCTCTGGAAACACCATATATTTT. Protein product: CARSADTFDPSSGNTIYF.

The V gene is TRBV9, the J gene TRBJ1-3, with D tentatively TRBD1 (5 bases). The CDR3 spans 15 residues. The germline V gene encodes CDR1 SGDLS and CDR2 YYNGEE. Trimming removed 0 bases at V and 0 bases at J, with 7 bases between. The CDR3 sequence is CASSVGGGSGNTIYF. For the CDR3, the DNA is TGTGCCAGCAGCGTAGGGGGCGGCTCTGGAAACACCATATATTTT.

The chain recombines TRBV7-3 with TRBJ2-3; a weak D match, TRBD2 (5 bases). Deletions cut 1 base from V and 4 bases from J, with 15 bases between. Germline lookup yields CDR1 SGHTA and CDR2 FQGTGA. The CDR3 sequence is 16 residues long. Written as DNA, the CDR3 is TGTGCCAGCAGCTTAATCCCCTTGGGAGAGCCAGATACGCAGTATTTT. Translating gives CASSLIPLGEPDTQYF.

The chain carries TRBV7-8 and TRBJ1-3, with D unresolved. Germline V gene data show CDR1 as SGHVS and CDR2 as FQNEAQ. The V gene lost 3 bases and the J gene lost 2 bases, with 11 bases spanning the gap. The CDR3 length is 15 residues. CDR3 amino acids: CASSFSLTAGNTIYF. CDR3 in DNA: TGTGCCAGCAGCTTTTCCCTAACGGCTGGAAACACCATATATTTT.

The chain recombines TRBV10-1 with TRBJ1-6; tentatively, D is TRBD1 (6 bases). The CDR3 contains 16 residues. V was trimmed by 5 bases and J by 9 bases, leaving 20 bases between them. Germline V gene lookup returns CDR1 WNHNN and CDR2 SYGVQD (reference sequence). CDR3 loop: CASSLTTGQGGSPLHF. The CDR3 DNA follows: TGCGCCAGCAGTTTAACAACGGGACAAGGAGGTTCACCCCTCCACTTT.

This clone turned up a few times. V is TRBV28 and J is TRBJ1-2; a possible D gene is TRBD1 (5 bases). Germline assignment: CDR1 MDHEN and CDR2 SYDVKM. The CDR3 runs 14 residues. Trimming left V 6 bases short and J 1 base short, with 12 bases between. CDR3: CASRSGTLNYGYTF. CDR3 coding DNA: TGTGCCAGCAGGTCCGGGACTCTTAACTATGGCTACACCTTC.

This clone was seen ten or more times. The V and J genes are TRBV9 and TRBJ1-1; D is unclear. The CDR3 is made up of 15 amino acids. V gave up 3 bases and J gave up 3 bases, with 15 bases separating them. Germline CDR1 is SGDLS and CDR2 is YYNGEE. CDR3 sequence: CASSGEKSWDTEAFF. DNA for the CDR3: TGTGCCAGCAGCGGGGAGAAAAGTTGGGACACTGAAGCTTTCTTT. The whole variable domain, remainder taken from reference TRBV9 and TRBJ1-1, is DSGVTQTPKHLITATGQRVTLRCSPRSGDLSVYWYQQSLDQGLQFLIQYYNGEERAKGNILERFSAQQFPDLHSELNLSSLELGDSALYFCASSGEKSWDTEAFFGQGTRLTVV.

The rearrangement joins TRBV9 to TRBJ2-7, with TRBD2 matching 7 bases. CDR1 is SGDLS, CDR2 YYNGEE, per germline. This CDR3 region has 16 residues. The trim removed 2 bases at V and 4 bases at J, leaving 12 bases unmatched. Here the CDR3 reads CASSVTGSGRGYEQYF. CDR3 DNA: TGTGCCAGCAGCGTCACGGGTAGCGGGCGAGGGTACGAGCAGTACTTC.

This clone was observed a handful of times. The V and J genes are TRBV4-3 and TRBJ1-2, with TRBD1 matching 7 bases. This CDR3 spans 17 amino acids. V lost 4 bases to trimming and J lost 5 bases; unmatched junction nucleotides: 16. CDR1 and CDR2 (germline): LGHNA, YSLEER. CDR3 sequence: CASSRTRTGREGYGYTF. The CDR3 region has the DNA TGCGCCAGCAGCCGGACCCGGACAGGCCGCGAGGGGTATGGCTACACCTTC.

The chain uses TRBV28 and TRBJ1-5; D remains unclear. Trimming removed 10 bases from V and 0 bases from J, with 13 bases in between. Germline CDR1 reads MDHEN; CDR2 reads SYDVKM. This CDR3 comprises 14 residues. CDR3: CATLPTYSNQPQHF. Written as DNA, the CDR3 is TGTGCCACCCTTCCAACCTATAGCAATCAGCCCCAGCATTTT.

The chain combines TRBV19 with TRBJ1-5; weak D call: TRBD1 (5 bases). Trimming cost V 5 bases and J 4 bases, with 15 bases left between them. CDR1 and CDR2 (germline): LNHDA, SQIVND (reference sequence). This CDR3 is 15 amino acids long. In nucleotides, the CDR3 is TGTGCCAGTAGTGTTACACAGGTGGGGAATCAGCCCCAGCATTTT. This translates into CASSVTQVGNQPQHF.

Here the CDR3 DNA reads TGTGCCAGCTCTATCGGTCGCGGACTTGGAAACACCATATATTTT. This codes for CASSIGRGLGNTIYF. V gene TRBV6-5 combines with J gene TRBJ1-3; D remains ambiguous. V dropped 8 bases and J dropped 3 bases, with 17 bases sitting between them. There are 15 residues in the CDR3. The germline CDR1 and CDR2 sequences are MNHEY and SVGAGI.

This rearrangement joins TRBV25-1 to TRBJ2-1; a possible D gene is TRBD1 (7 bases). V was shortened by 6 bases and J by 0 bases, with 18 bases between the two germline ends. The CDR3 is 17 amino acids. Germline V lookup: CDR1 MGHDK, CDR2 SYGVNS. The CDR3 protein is CASSGGWTGHSYNEQFF. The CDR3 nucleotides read TGTGCCAGCAGCGGGGGCTGGACAGGCCACTCCTACAATGAGCAGTTCTTC.

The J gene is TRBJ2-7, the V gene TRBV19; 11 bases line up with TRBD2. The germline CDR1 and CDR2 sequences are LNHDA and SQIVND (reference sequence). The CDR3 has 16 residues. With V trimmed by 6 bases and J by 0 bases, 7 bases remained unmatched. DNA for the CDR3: TGTGCCAGTAGCGGGACTAGCGGACCAATCTCCTACGAGCAGTACTTC. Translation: CASSGTSGPISYEQYF.

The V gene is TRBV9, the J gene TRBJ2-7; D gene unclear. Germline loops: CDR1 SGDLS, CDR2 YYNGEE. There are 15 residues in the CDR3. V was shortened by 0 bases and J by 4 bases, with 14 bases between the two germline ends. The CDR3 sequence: CASSVVPNPRYEQYF. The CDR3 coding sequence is TGTGCCAGCAGCGTAGTTCCTAACCCGCGTTACGAGCAGTACTTC.

The CDR3 sequence: CASSLSLALPYNEQFF. The CDR3 DNA reads TGCGCCAGCAGCTTGTCCCTAGCTCTCCCCTACAATGAGCAGTTCTTC. V is TRBV5-1 and J is TRBJ2-1; a possible D gene is TRBD2 (5 bases). The germline gives CDR1 SGHRS, CDR2 YFSETQ. CDR3 length: 16 amino acids. Trimming cost V 1 base and J 2 bases, with 13 bases left between them.

CDR3 bases: TGTGCCAGTAGTATTGCTAGCGGGAGCTCCTACAATGAGCAGTTCTTC. Amino acid sequence: CASSIASGSSYNEQFF. The chain couples TRBV19 to TRBJ2-1; TRBD2 matches 10 bases. The J segment lost 0 bases and the V segment lost 3 bases, leaving 2 bases of the junction unmatched. Germline V lookup: CDR1 LNHDA, CDR2 SQIVND (reference sequence). This CDR3 is built from 16 residues.

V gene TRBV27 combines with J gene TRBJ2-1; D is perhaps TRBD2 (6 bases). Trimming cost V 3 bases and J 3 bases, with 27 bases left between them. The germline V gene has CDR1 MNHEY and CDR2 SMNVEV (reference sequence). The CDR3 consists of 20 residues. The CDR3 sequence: CASSFRAGVFGTPIYNEQFF. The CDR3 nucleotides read TGTGCCAGCAGTTTTAGGGCCGGGGTCTTCGGGACTCCCATCTACAATGAGCAGTTCTTC.